The entry below gives a single TCR beta chain sequence along with its context. The antigen it binds to is not known. No base quality information exists; no much larger clone differs at one position. This specimen belongs to a study of graft-versus-host responses after intestinal transplantation (dated by TCRdb to about 2021). In terms of the full investigation: Recipients received multivisceral, liver-intestinal, or isolated intestinal transplants. Donor T cell macrochimerism was defined as a peak of at least 4% donor T cells among recipient peripheral blood mononuclear cells. Every recipient was given anti-thymocyte globulin induction, then maintenance tacrolimus and steroids for about three years. Graft-versus-host and host-versus-graft alloreactive T cell clones were tracked in the graft, circulation and bone marrow after intestinal transplantation using bulk TCR-beta CDR3 sequencing. Samples from a few later patients were sequenced in-house on an Illumina MiSeq with MiXCR processing rather than by the commercial service. Alloreactive clones were identified by sequencing pre-transplant mixed lymphocyte reaction products and comparing these products with unstimulated pre-transplant donor and recipient T cells. A cohort of about two dozen intestinal transplant recipients, including one retransplant, was enrolled, and 3 patients lacking pretransplant specimens were excluded. Summary of the overall study and its limitations: Early after transplant, peak levels of circulating GvH clones were found to be associated with declines in HvG clones. In the allografts of patients with donor T cell macrochimerism, GvH to HvG T cell clonal ratios were high. The conclusions were limited by the relatively low number and heterogeneity of the intestinal transplant patients. GvH clones were detected in recipient bone marrow, and some of these GvH clones were observed earlier in ileal mucosa or blood, consistent with an intestinal mucosal origin.

Libraries were built with the immunoSEQ multiplex PCR assay. For most patients, genomic DNA was isolated with the Qiagen DNeasy Blood and Tissue Kit and sent frozen to Adaptive Biotechnologies for TCR sequencing. High-throughput TCR-beta CDR3 sequencing of genomic DNA from most patients was performed by Adaptive Biotechnologies. The authors processed their data as follows. Adaptive's ImmunoSEQ software supplied the TCR sequencing data for 18 patients, while MiXCR and VDJtools were used to process three other patients. CD4 versus CD8 sorting errors were corrected by removing sequences found in both subsets at a frequency ratio below 5:1. CDR3 nucleotide sequences shared by donor and recipient were removed because the origin of these sequences could not be assigned. Alloreactive clones required at least 2-fold expansion over unstimulated cells and minimum CFSE-low frequency of 0.002% (template counts) or 0.001% (read counts). Mappable clones were those detected in sequenced pre-transplant spleen, lymph node, or MLR CFSE-low populations of the donor or recipient. Cumulative frequency of alloreactive clones was calculated as a percentage of all sequences weighted by copy number. TCRdb obtained this table from immuneACCESS and retained in-frame rearrangements with V and J assigned. These tables miss some clones; where compared with another copy, unresolved V genes account for less than half of the shortfall, and the remainder is unexplained. Clone size and the V and J calls come from that table; the DNA yielded D and trimming. This sample is represented by around 130,000 clones; roughly nine tenths of them were singletons. Of the sample, around 0.15% is held by the ten largest clones.

The germline V gene yields MGHRA for CDR1 and YSYEKL for CDR2. Inclusive of the bounding cysteine and phenylalanine, the CDR3 is 14 residues long. The kept DNA is CDR3 alone, 42 bases in frame from the first base. Between the V and J ends, shortened by 4 bases and 9 bases respectively, the junction contains 18 bases. The time point label, read with the paper, signifies: cells obtained before transplantation from donor or recipient. CD3+CD4+ and CD3+CD8+ populations were FACS-sorted from unstimulated pre-transplant donor and recipient cells taken from spleen or lymph nodes. This receptor was taken from a human donor who received an intestinal transplant. The rearrangement combines TRBV4-1 with TRBJ1-2; TRBD1 is a possible D gene, resting on 6 matching bases. Sequences were derived from unstimulated CD4+ T cells sorted from spleen or lymph node cells, sampled before intestinal transplant. The DNA sequence follows: TGCGCCAGCAGCCCCGGAGGACAGCCTTCGCGCTACACCTTC. Translation gives CASSPGGQPSRYTF.